This TCR beta chain was captured in a study of regulatory T cells in long-lasting Graves disease. In the case of this clonotype: What it binds is not known.

Arm-PCR of CDR3 regions and iRepertoire HTBI primers were the basis on which TCR beta libraries were built. TCRdb reprocessed the multiplex PCR reads via MiXCR and lists one record per CDR3 protein. Of around 510,000 distinct CDR3 sequences in the sample, less than 25% were seen once. Time point here: persistent/refractory GD, antithyroid drugs over 5 years with positive TRAb. TCR sequences were obtained from RNA taken from PBMCs. Germline V gives CDR1 SEHNR, CDR2 FQNEAQ (reference sequence). The CDR3 is 14 amino acids. The V and J ends lost 5 bases and 5 bases respectively, with 15 bases between them. Study-wide results and limits: Under persistent disease, TRBV28, TRBJ1-2 and TRBJ2-5 were used preferentially.

The input for sequencing was peripheral blood mononuclear cells (PBMCs), taken when the disease was refractory, from a patient treated with antithyroid drugs. This clonotype originated in a female donor with Graves disease. This sequence joins TRBV7-9 and TRBJ1-2; a possible D gene is TRBD1 (6 bases). CDR3 sequence reads: CASSEAGVDYGYTF. The DNA of the CDR3 is TGTGCCAGCAGCGAAGCAGGGGTCGATTATGGCTACACCTTC. The whole variable domain, remainder taken from reference TRBV7-9 and TRBJ1-2, is DTGVSQNPRHKITKRGQNVTFRCDPISEHNRLYWYRQTLGQGPEFLTYFQNEAQLEKSRLLSDRFSAERPKGSFSTLEIQRTEQGDSAMYLCASSEAGVDYGYTFGSGTRLTVV.